Listed below are T cell receptor beta chains from one sample, sequenced in a study of graft-versus-host responses after intestinal transplantation. Method: immunoSEQ multiplex PCR; TCRdb's copy keeps in-frame clones and lacks some. The profile shows under 65,000 clones, almost 95% of them singletons. For these receptors, no antigen is known. The source material was unstimulated CD4+ T cells sorted from spleen or lymph node cells, sampled before transplant. Source of these receptors: a human donor who was the organ donor for an intestinal transplant. Both conserved end residues are part of each CDR3.

V gene | CDR3 length | CDR3 protein
TRBV5-1 | 17 | CASSLVPWRGITDTQYF
TRBV4-1 | 16 | CASSQESSIHNEKLFF
TRBV27 | 18 | CASILGLAGGPTYNEQFF
TRBV7-2 | 14 | CASSWRGLQETQYF
TRBV6-6 | 13 | CASSYFEPYEQYF
TRBV7-2 | 14 | CASSLSNSNQPQHF
TRBV5-4 | 13 | CASRPGENTEAFF
TRBV7-2 | 14 | CASRTQAGTDTQYF
TRBV27 | 13 | CASRYREVAEAFF
TRBV9 | 14 | CASSPRGGTEKLFF
TRBV5-4 | 14 | CASSTGSLGGELFF
TRBV6-5 | 14 | CASTFRDYNQPQHF
TRBV5-5 | 17 | CASSRGTVLSGANVLTF
TRBV7-2 | 18 | CASSLVSSGGAFPYEQYF
TRBV6-6 | 12 | CASSPTQGEAFF
TRBV7-9 | 14 | CASSQSGSNQPQHF
TRBV6-5 | 14 | CASKLGTIFYEQYF
TRBV5-6 | 12 | CASSLTDYGYTF
TRBV11-2 | 14 | CASSKQLAGNTIYF
TRBV6-9 | 11 | CASGPAYEQYF
TRBV9 | 15 | CASSRSGGPYNEQFF
TRBV18 | 15 | CASSPRQGGTDTQYF
TRBV11-2 | 13 | CASSPVVNTEAFF
TRBV5-1 | 12 | CASGPRLETQYF
TRBV5-1 | 14 | CASSLVGLLSEQYF
TRBV6-5 | 14 | CASSPTGGGQPQHF
TRBV5-1 | 15 | CASSPERVWRNEQFF
TRBV10-3 | 15 | CAISDRQGTERQQYF
TRBV5-3 | 15 | CARSFEGLRVTEAFF
TRBV2 | 11 | CARGGADTQYF
TRBV6-5 | 14 | CASSRPGGAGELFF
TRBV18 | 15 | CASSRTGDMSYGYTF
TRBV2 | 13 | CASKWQGTGELFF
TRBV4-3 | 16 | CASSQDLAGADYGYTF
TRBV7-3 | 13 | CASSLTATNEQFF
TRBV9 | 13 | CASSVDRNYGYTF
TRBV7-3 | 15 | CASSRGGANYNEQFF
TRBV11-3 | 15 | CASSFELIIQGQYTF
TRBV5-4 | 15 | CASSPGLDVIETQYF
TRBV7-2 | 14 | CASSSVGPSREQYF
TRBV5-1 | 15 | CASSLLGGSTDTQYF
TRBV18 | 14 | CASSPSTGYNEQYF
TRBV7-9 | 16 | CASSLRGPGTNEKLFF
TRBV10-2 | 12 | CASSGQAGTQYF